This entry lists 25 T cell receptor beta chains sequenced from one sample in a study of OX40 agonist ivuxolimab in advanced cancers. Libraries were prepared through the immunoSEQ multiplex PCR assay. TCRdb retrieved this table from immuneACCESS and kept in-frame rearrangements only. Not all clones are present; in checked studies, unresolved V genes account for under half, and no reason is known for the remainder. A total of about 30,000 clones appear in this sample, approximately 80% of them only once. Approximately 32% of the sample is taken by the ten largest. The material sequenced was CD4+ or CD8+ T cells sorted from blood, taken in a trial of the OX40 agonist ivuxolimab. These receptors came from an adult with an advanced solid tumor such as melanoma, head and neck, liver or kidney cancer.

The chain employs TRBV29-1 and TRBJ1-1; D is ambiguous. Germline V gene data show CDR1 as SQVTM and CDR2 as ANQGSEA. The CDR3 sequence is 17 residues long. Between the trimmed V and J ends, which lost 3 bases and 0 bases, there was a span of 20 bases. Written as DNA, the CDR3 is TGCAGCGTTGACGATAGGCCTGAGGAGACAATGAACACTGAAGCTTTCTTT. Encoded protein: CSVDDRPEETMNTEAFF. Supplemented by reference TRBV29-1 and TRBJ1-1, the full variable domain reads SAVISQKPSRDICQRGTSLTIQCQVDSQVTMMFWYRQQPGQSLTLIATANQGSEATYESGFVIDKFPISRPNLTFSTLTVSNMSPEDSSIYLCSVDDRPEETMNTEAFFGQGTRLTVV.

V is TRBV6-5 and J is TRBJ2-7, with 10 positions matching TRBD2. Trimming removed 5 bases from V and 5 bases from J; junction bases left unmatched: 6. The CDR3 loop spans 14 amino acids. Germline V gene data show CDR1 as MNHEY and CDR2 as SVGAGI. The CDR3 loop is CASSPSGSMHEQYF. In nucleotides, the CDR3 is TGTGCCAGCAGTCCTAGCGGGAGCATGCACGAGCAGTACTTC.

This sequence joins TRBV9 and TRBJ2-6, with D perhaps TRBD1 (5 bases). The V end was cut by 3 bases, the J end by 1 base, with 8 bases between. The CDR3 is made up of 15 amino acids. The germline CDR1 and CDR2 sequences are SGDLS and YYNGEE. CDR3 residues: CASSDTGSGANVLTF. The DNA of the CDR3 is TGTGCCAGCAGCGATACAGGTTCTGGGGCCAACGTCCTGACTTTC.

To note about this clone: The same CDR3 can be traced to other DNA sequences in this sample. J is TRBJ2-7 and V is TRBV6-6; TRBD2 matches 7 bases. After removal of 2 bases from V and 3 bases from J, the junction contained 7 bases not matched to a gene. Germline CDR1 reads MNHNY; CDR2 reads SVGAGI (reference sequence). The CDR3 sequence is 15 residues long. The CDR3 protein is CASSYGTGGSYEQYF. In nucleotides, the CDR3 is TGTGCCAGCAGTTACGGCACGGGAGGAAGCTACGAGCAGTACTTC.

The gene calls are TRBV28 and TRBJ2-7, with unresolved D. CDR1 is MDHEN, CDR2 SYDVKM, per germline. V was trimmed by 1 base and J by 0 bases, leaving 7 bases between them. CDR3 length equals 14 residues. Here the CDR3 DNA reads TGTGCCAGCAGTTTATTCCCGGGCTCCTACGAGCAGTACTTC. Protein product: CASSLFPGSYEQYF.

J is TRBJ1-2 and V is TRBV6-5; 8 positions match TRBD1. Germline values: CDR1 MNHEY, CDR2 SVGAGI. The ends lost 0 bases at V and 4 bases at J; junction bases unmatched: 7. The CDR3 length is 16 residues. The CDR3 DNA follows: TGTGCCAGCAGTTACTCAGACAGGGGCGTGCTCTATGGCTACACCTTC. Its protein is CASSYSDRGVLYGYTF.

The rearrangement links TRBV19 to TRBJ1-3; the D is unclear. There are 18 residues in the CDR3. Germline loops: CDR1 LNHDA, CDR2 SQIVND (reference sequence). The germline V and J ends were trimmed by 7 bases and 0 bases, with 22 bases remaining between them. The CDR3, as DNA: TGTGCCAGTACGTATATGGGTCGTTGGGAAGGCTCTGGAAACACCATATATTTT. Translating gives CASTYMGRWEGSGNTIYF.

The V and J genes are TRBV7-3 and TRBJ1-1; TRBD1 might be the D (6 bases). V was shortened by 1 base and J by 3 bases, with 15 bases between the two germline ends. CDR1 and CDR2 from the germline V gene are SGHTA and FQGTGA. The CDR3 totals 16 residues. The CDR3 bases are TGTGCCAGCAGCTTAAAAGGAGGGGGGAGGTACACTGAAGCTTTCTTT. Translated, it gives CASSLKGGGRYTEAFF.

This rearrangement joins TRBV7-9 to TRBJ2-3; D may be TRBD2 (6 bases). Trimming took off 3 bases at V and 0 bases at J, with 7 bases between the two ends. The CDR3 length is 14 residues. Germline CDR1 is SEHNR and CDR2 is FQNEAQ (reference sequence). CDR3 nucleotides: TGTGCCAGCAGCTTGGGGAGGAGCACAGATACGCAGTATTTT. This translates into CASSLGRSTDTQYF.

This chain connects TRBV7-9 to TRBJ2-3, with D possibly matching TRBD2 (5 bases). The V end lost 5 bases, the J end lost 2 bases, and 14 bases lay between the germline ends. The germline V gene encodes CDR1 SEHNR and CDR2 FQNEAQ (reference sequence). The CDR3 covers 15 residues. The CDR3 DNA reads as TGTGCCAGCAGCCTAACAGCGGAAAACACAGATACGCAGTATTTT. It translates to CASSLTAENTDTQYF.

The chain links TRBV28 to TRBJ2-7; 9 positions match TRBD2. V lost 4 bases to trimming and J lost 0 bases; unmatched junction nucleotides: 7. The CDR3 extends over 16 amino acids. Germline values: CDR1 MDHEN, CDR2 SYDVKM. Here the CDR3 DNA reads TGTGCCAGCAGTTCACCCGGGACTAGCTTCTCCTACGAGCAGTACTTC. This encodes CASSSPGTSFSYEQYF.

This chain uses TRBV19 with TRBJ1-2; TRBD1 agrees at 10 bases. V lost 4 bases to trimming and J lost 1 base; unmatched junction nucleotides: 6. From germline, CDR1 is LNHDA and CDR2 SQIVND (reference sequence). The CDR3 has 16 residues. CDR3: CASSRDRGGFNYGYTF. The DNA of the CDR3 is TGTGCCAGTAGTAGGGACAGGGGCGGCTTTAACTATGGCTACACCTTC. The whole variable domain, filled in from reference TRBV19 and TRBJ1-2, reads DGGITQSPKYLFRKEGQNVTLSCEQNLNHDAMYWYRQDPGQGLRLIYYSQIVNDFQKGDIAEGYSVSREKKESFPLTVTSAQKNPTAFYLCASSRDRGGFNYGYTFGSGTRLTVV.

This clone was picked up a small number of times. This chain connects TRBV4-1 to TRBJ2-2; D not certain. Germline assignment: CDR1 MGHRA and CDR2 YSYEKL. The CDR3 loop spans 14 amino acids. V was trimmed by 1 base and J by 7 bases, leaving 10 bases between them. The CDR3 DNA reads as TGCGCCAGCAGCCAAGTGTTAAGTGGCGGGGAGCTGTTTTTT. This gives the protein CASSQVLSGGELFF.

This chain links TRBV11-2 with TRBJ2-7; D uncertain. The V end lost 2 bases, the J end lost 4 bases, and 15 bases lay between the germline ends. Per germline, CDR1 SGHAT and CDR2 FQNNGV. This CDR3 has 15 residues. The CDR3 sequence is CASSLYDGGQYEQYF. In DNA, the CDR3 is TGTGCCAGCAGCTTATATGACGGCGGTCAGTACGAGCAGTACTTC.

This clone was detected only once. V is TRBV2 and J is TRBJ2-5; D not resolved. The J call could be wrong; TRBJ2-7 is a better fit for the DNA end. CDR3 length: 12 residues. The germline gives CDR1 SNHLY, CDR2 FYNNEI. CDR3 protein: CASSEARPEQYF. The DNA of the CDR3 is TGTGCCAGCAGTGAGGCCAGGCCCGAGCAGTACTTC.

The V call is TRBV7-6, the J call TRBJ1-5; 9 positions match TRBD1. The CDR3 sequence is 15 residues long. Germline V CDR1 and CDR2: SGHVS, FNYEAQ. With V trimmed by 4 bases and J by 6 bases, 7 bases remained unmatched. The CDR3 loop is CASSSGTGWTQPQHF. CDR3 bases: TGTGCCAGCAGCTCCGGGACAGGGTGGACTCAGCCCCAGCATTTT.

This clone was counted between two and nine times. The CDR3 loop is CASSLPGGGPLNEQFF. The CDR3 bases are TGCGCCAGCAGCTTACCCGGGGGAGGGCCGCTTAATGAGCAGTTCTTC. The chain recombines TRBV5-1 with TRBJ2-1, with 7 bases that match TRBD2. The CDR3 is 16 amino acids. J lost 7 bases, V lost 2 bases, and 12 bases had no gene match. From germline, CDR1 is SGHRS and CDR2 YFSETQ.

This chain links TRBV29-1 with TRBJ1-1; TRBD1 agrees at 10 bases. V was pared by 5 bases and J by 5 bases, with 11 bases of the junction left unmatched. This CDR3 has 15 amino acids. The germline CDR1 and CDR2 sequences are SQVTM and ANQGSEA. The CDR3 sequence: CSVPTGGDVRTEAFF. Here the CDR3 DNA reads TGCAGCGTTCCGACAGGGGGCGATGTGCGGACTGAAGCTTTCTTT.

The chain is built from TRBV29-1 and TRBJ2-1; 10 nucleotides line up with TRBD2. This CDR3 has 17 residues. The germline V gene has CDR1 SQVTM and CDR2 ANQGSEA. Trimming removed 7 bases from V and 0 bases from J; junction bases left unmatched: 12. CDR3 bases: TGCAGCGCCCTTGGGCTAGCGGGAGAGTTCTCCTACAATGAGCAGTTCTTC. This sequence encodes CSALGLAGEFSYNEQFF.

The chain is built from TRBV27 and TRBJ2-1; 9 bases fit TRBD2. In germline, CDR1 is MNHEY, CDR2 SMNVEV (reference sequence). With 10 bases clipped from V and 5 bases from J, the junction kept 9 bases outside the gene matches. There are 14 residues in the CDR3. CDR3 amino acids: CATRLASGNNEQFF. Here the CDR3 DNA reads TGTGCCACAAGGTTGGCTAGCGGGAACAATGAGCAGTTCTTC.

The chain's CDR3 is CASSSLTPTSGAKDTQYF. The CDR3 region has the DNA TGCGCCAGCAGCTCCCTGACTCCCACTAGCGGGGCCAAAGATACGCAGTATTTT. The chain couples TRBV5-1 to TRBJ2-3, with 10 bases that match TRBD2. V trimming: 3 bases; J trimming: 5 bases; junction bases outside the gene matches: 15. CDR1 and CDR2 from the germline V gene are SGHRS and YFSETQ. This CDR3 region has 18 residues. Based on the CDR3 plus reference TRBV5-1 and TRBJ2-3, the full variable domain is KAGVTQTPRYLIKTRGQQVTLSCSPISGHRSVSWYQQTPGQGLQFLFEYFSETQRNKGNFPGRFSGRQFSNSRSEMNVSTLELGDSALYLCASSSLTPTSGAKDTQYFGPGTRLTVL.

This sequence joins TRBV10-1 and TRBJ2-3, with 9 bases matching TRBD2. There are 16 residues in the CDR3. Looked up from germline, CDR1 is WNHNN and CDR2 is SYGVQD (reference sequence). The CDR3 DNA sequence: TGCGCAAGTAGCGGGGGCTCCTCCTTAAGCACAGATACGCAGTATTTT. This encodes CASSGGSSLSTDTQYF.

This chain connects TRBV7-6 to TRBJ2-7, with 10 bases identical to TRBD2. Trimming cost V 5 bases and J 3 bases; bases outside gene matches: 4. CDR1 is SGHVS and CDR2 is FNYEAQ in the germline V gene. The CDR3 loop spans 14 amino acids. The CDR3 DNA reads TGTGCCAGCAGCAACCTAGCGGGGGACTACGAGCAGTACTTC. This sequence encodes CASSNLAGDYEQYF. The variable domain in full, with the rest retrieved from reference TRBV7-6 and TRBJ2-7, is GAGVSQSPRYKVTKRGQDVALRCDPISGHVSLYWYRQALGQGPEFLTYFNYEAQQDKSGLPNDRFSAERPEGSISTLTIQRTEQRDSAMYRCASSNLAGDYEQYFGPGTRLTVT.

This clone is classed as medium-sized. The CDR3 coding sequence is TGTGCCAGCAGTGAAGTAGCTAGCGGGGGAGAGACCCAGTACTTC. Translated: CASSEVASGGETQYF. The chain uses TRBV2 and TRBJ2-5; 10 bases fit TRBD2. J gave up 4 bases and V 1 base, and 3 bases lay outside the gene matches. The CDR3 is 15 amino acids. Germline values: CDR1 SNHLY, CDR2 FYNNEI.

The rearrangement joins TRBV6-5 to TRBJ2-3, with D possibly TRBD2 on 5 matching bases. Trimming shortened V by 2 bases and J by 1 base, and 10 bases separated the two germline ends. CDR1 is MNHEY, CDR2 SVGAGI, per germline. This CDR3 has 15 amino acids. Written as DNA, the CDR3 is TGTGCCAGCAGTTACAGGAGGCAGGGCACAGATACGCAGTATTTT. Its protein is CASSYRRQGTDTQYF.